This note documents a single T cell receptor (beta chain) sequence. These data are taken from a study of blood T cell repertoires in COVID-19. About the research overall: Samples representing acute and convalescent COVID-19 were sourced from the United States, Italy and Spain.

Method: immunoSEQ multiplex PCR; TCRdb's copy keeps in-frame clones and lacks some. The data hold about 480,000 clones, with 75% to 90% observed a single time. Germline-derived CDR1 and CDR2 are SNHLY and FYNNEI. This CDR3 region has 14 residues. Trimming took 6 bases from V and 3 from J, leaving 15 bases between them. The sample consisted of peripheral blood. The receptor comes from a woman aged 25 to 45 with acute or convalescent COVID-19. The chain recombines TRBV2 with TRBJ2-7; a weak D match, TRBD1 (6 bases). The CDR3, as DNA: TGTGCCAGCAGAACCGACAGGATTGGCTACGAGCAGTACTTC. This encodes CASRTDRIGYEQYF.